This passage covers 19 T cell receptor beta chains from one sample sequenced in a study of a mutant IDH1 vaccine in newly diagnosed glioma. Indicated time point: week 35, safety follow-up. Vaccination comprised doses that each held 300 ug of mutant IDH1 20-mer peptide, plus topical imiquimod. Antigens of these TCRs are unknown. The repertoire was sequenced with immunoSEQ multiplex PCR; TCRdb's copy has only in-frame clones and lacks some. The data hold about 26,000 clones, with less than 85% observed a single time. Sample: PBMCs, taken from a glioma patient whose treatment included an IDH1 peptide vaccine. These receptors were obtained from a man aged 25 to 40 with glioma.

Written as DNA, the CDR3 is TGTGCCACCCTCGGACAGGGTTCCTACGAGCAGTACTTC. Translated: CATLGQGSYEQYF. The chain employs TRBV19 and TRBJ2-7; the match to TRBD1 covers 8 bases. The CDR3 is made up of 13 amino acids. Germline V gives CDR1 LNHDA, CDR2 SQIVND (reference sequence). After removal of 10 bases from V and 1 base from J, the junction contained 6 bases not matched to a gene.

The V and J genes are TRBV19 and TRBJ2-7, with 7 positions matching TRBD1. The CDR3 spans 14 residues. Germline loops: CDR1 LNHDA, CDR2 SQIVND (reference sequence). Trimming cost V 5 bases and J 3 bases; bases outside gene matches: 7. The CDR3 coding sequence is TGTGCCAGTAGTCCACCCAACAGGGGCTACGAGCAGTACTTC. Its translation: CASSPPNRGYEQYF.

In DNA, the CDR3 is TGCGCCAGCAGCCTGGATCGGGATCAGCCCCAGCATTTT. Translated, it gives CASSLDRDQPQHF. This sequence joins TRBV5-1 and TRBJ1-5; D unclear. Trimming removed 4 bases at V and 5 bases at J, with 10 bases between. CDR3 length: 13 amino acids. The germline gives CDR1 SGHRS, CDR2 YFSETQ.

This clone has only a few counts. The rearrangement joins TRBV4-1 to TRBJ1-5; the D gene is possibly TRBD1 (6 bases). The CDR3 loop spans 17 amino acids. Between the trimmed V and J ends, which lost 0 bases and 4 bases, there was a span of 16 bases. Germline V gene sequence: CDR1 MGHRA, CDR2 YSYEKL. The chain's CDR3 is CASSQDQARGVNQPQHF. DNA of the CDR3: TGCGCCAGCAGCCAAGATCAGGCAAGGGGGGTGAATCAGCCCCAGCATTTT.

This clone was detected a few times. CDR3 sequence: CASSDAPPGQGGSYGYTF. CDR3 DNA: TGCGCCAGCAGTGACGCCCCACCGGGACAGGGAGGAAGCTATGGCTACACCTTC. This chain uses TRBV10-1 with TRBJ1-2; 9 bases match TRBD1. With V trimmed by 3 bases and J by 4 bases, 15 bases remained unmatched. The germline CDR1 and CDR2 sequences are WNHNN and SYGVQD (reference sequence). The CDR3 is 18 residues long.

The rearrangement joins TRBV4-3 to TRBJ1-6; possible D gene TRBD1, 5 bases. The V end lost 2 bases, the J end lost 0 bases, and 8 bases lay between the germline ends. CDR3 length: 16 residues. CDR1 is LGHNA, CDR2 YSLEER, per germline. CDR3 in amino acids: CASSQWGSSYNSPLHF. CDR3 DNA sequence: TGCGCCAGCAGCCAATGGGGGAGCTCCTATAATTCACCCCTCCACTTT.

This clone appeared once. The rearrangement joins TRBV2 to TRBJ2-5, with D unclear. V lost 4 bases and J lost 3, with 3 bases in between. The CDR3 contains 11 residues. Germline lookup yields CDR1 SNHLY and CDR2 FYNNEI. CDR3 DNA sequence: TGTGCCAGCAGTGTTGAAGAGACCCAGTACTTC. It is translated as CASSVEETQYF.

This chain links TRBV29-1 with TRBJ1-1; a possible D gene is TRBD1 (6 bases). Trimming removed 0 bases from V and 3 bases from J, with 11 bases in between. Germline CDR1 and CDR2: SQVTM and ANQGSEA. The CDR3 has 14 residues. CDR3 nucleotides: TGCAGCGTTGAAGATCACAGGGTAGACACTGAAGCTTTCTTT. Translation: CSVEDHRVDTEAFF. The full variable domain, completed using reference TRBV29-1 and TRBJ1-1, is SAVISQKPSRDICQRGTSLTIQCQVDSQVTMMFWYRQQPGQSLTLIATANQGSEATYESGFVIDKFPISRPNLTFSTLTVSNMSPEDSSIYLCSVEDHRVDTEAFFGQGTRLTVV.

Note on this clone: The junction departs from the called germline gene at one end, perhaps through a read error. The chain couples TRBV5-1 to TRBJ2-7, with D tentatively TRBD1 (6 bases). In germline, CDR1 is SGHRS, CDR2 YFSETQ. This CDR3 is 15 amino acids long. CDR3 region: CASSLDRVGTYKQYF. The CDR3 nucleotides are TGCGCCAGCAGCTTGGACAGGGTAGGGACCTACAAGCAGTACTTC.

The gene calls are TRBV6-5 and TRBJ1-2, with D hard to call. The V end was cut by 1 base, the J end by 8 bases, with 17 bases between. This CDR3 has 15 amino acids. The germline CDR1 and CDR2 sequences are MNHEY and SVGAGI. The CDR3 DNA is TGTGCCAGCAGTTACTGGGCAGGAGCCATCGTGGGCTACACCTTC. Translating gives CASSYWAGAIVGYTF.

This chain connects TRBV4-1 to TRBJ2-3; the D call may be TRBD1 or TRBD2 (5 bases each). CDR1 and CDR2 from the germline V gene are MGHRA and YSYEKL. Trimming stripped 4 bases from V and 1 base from J, with 15 bases between. The CDR3 has 16 amino acids. In DNA, the CDR3 is TGCGCCAGCAGCCCTTCGGGGAGCAGGGGCACAGATACGCAGTATTTT. Translated: CASSPSGSRGTDTQYF.

This chain links TRBV19 with TRBJ2-1, with 8 bases identical to TRBD1. This CDR3 has 16 residues. Germline-derived CDR1 and CDR2 are LNHDA and SQIVND (reference sequence). Trimming cost V 2 bases and J 0 bases; bases outside gene matches: 3. CDR3 region: CASSITGTGSYNEQFF. The DNA of the CDR3 is TGTGCCAGTAGTATAACCGGGACAGGCTCCTACAATGAGCAGTTCTTC.

The chain uses TRBV7-9 and TRBJ2-7, with 8 bases that match TRBD1. With 5 bases clipped from V and 5 bases from J, the junction kept 8 bases outside the gene matches. The CDR3 spans 14 residues. Germline V gives CDR1 SEHNR, CDR2 FQNEAQ (reference sequence). CDR3 protein: CASSAEDRDHEQYF. The CDR3 DNA reads TGTGCCAGCAGCGCAGAGGACAGGGACCACGAGCAGTACTTC.

This rearrangement joins TRBV7-8 to TRBJ2-1; 15 bases match TRBD2. Germline CDR1 is SGHVS and CDR2 is FQNEAQ. The CDR3 is 20 residues long. J lost 2 bases, V lost 4 bases, and 12 bases had no gene match. The CDR3 protein is CASSSDPGLAGGGPYNEQFF. DNA for the CDR3: TGTGCCAGCAGCTCTGACCCGGGACTAGCGGGGGGTGGACCCTACAATGAGCAGTTCTTC. The complete variable domain, with remaining parts taken from reference TRBV7-8 and TRBJ2-1, reads GAGVSQSPRYKVAKRGQDVALRCDPISGHVSLFWYQQALGQGPEFLTYFQNEAQLDKSGLPSDRFFAERPEGSVSTLKIQRTQQEDSAVYLCASSSDPGLAGGGPYNEQFFGPGTRLTVL.

CDR3 in DNA: TGTGCCACCAGGGAGAGATTCACCCCTGGAGGGACTGAAGCTTTCTTT. This gives the protein CATRERFTPGGTEAFF. J is TRBJ1-1 and V is TRBV27, with D possibly TRBD1 on 5 matching bases. V was cut by 10 bases and J by 5 bases, with 26 bases left in between. The germline V gene encodes CDR1 MNHEY and CDR2 SMNVEV (reference sequence). The CDR3 sequence is 16 residues long.

V and J are TRBV6-1 and TRBJ1-5; 7 bases line up with TRBD1. J gave up 5 bases and V 6 bases, and 7 bases lay outside the gene matches. CDR3 length: 14 amino acids. Germline CDR1 MNHNS, CDR2 SASEGT. The CDR3 nucleotides read TGTGCCAGCAGCGATTCCAGGGGGGATCAGCCCCAGCATTTT. This sequence encodes CASSDSRGDQPQHF.

This sequence joins TRBV30 and TRBJ2-3; D uncertain. Germline values: CDR1 GTSNPN, CDR2 SVGIG (reference sequence). This CDR3 contains 11 residues. With 4 bases removed from V and 0 bases from J, the gap between germline ends came to 2 bases. The CDR3 DNA reads TGTGCCTGGACTAGCACAGATACGCAGTATTTT. As protein: CAWTSTDTQYF.

The chain couples TRBV6-5 to TRBJ2-3, with 13 bases matching TRBD2. This CDR3 comprises 15 residues. Unmatched junction bases numbered 4, after V lost 6 bases and J lost 4 bases. From germline, CDR1 is MNHEY and CDR2 SVGAGI. CDR3 DNA sequence: TGTGCCAGCAGAGGACTAGCGGGAGAGGCAGATACGCAGTATTTT. This encodes CASRGLAGEADTQYF.

The rearrangement links TRBV27 to TRBJ2-5; a possible D gene is TRBD2 (7 bases). V was trimmed by 8 bases and J by 5 bases, leaving 18 bases between them. The CDR3 spans 14 residues. The V gene's germline CDR1 is MNHEY and CDR2 SMNVEV (reference sequence). As DNA, the CDR3 is TGTGCCAGCTCACGGGGGGCAGACGGGGAGACCCAGTACTTC. This gives the protein CASSRGADGETQYF.